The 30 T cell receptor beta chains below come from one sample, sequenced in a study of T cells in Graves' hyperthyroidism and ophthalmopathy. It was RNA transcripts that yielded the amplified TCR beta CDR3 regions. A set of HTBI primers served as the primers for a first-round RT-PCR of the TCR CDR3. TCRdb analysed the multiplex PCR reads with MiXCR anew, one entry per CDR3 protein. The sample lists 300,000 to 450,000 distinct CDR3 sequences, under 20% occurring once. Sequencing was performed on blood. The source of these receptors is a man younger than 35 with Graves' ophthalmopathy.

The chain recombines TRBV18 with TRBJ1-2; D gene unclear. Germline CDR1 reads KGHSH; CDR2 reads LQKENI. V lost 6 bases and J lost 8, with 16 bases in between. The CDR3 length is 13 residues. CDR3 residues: CASSWASGRGYTF. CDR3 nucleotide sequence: TGTGCCAGCTCTTGGGCCTCGGGTCGGGGCTACACCTTC. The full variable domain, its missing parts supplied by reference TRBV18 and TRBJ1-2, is NAGVMQNPRHLVRRRGQEARLRCSPMKGHSHVYWYRQLPEEGLKFMVYLQKENIIDESGMPKERFSAEFPKEGPSILRIQQVVRGDSAAYFCASSWASGRGYTFGSGTRLTVV.

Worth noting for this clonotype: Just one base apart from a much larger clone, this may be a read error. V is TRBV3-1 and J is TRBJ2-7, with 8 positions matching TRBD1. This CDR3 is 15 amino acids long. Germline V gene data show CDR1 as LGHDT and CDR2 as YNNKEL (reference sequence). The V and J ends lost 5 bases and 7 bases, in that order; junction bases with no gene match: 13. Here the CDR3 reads CASSDTGQGAWEQYF. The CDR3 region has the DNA TGTGCCAGCAGCGATACTGGACAGGGAGCTTGGGAGCAGTACTTC.

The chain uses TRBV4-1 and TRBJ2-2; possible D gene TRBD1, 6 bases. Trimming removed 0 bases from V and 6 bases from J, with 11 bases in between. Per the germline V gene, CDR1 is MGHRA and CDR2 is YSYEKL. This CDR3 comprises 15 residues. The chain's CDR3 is CASSQDEGGAGELFF. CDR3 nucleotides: TGCGCCAGCAGCCAAGATGAAGGGGGAGCCGGGGAGCTGTTTTTT.

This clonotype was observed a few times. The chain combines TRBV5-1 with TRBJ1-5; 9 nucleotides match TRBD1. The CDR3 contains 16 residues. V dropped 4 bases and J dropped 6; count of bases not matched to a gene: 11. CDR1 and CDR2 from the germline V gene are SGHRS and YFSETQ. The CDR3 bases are TGCGCCAGCAGCACCATAGAGGGACAGGGTGGTCAGCCCCAGCATTTT. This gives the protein CASSTIEGQGGQPQHF.

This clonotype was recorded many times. The CDR3 here is CASRGFGNQPQHF. DNA for the CDR3: TGTGCCAGCAGGGGGTTCGGCAATCAGCCCCAGCATTTT. The rearrangement joins TRBV11-2 to TRBJ1-5; D unresolved. Germline V gives CDR1 SGHAT, CDR2 FQNNGV. The CDR3 extends over 13 amino acids. The V and J ends lost 6 bases and 2 bases respectively, with 8 bases between them.

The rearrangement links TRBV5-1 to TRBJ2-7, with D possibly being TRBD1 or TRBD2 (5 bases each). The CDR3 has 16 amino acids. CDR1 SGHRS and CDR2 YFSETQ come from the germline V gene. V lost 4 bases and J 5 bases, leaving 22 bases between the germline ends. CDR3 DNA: TGCGCCAGCAGCCTCGTTTCGGGGCGGACCGGGGACGAGCAGTACTTC. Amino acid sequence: CASSLVSGRTGDEQYF.

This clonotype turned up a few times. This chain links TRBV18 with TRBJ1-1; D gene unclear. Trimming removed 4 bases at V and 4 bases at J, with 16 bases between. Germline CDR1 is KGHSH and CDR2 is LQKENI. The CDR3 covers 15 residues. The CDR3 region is CASSQNQGEGTEAFF. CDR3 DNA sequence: TGTGCCAGCTCACAAAATCAAGGTGAGGGCACTGAAGCTTTCTTT.

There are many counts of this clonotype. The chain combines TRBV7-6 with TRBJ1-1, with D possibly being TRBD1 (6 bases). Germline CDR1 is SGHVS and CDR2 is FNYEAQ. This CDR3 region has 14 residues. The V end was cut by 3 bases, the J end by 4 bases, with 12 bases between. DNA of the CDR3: TGTGCCAGCAGCTTTTCGGGGGCGCCCACTGAAGCTTTCTTT. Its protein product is CASSFSGAPTEAFF. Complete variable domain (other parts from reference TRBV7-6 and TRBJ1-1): GAGVSQSPRYKVTKRGQDVALRCDPISGHVSLYWYRQALGQGPEFLTYFNYEAQQDKSGLPNDRFSAERPEGSISTLTIQRTEQRDSAMYRCASSFSGAPTEAFFGQGTRLTVV.

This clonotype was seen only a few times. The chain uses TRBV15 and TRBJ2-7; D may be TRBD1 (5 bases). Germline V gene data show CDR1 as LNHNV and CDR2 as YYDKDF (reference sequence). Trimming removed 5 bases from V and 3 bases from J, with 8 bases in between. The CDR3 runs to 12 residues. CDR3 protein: CATSGQGYEQYF. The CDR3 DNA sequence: TGTGCCACCAGCGGACAAGGCTACGAGCAGTACTTC.

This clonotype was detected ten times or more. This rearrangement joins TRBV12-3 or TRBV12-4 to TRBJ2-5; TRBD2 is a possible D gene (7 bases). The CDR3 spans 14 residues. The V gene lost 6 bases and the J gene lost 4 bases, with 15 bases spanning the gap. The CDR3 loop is CASRKGGIVETQYF. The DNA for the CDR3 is TGTGCCAGCAGGAAGGGGGGGATAGTAGAGACCCAGTACTTC.

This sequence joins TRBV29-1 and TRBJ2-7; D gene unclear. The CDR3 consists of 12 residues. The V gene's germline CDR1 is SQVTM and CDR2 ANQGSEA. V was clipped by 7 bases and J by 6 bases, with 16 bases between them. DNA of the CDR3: TGCAGCGCCGGACCCCCGGACCCCGAGCAGTACTTC. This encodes CSAGPPDPEQYF.

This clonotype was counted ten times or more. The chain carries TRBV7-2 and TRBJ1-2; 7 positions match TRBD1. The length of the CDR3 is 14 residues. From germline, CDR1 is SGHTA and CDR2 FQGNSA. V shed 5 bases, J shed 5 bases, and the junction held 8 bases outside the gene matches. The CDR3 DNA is TGTGCCAGCAGCCCCGACAGGGACCGGTATGGCTACACCTTC. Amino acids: CASSPDRDRYGYTF. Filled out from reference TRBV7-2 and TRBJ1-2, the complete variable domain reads GAGVSQSPSNKVTEKGKDVELRCDPISGHTALYWYRQSLGQGLEFLIYFQGNSAPDKSGLPSDRFSAERTGGSVSTLTIQRTQQEDSAVYLCASSPDRDRYGYTFGSGTRLTVV.

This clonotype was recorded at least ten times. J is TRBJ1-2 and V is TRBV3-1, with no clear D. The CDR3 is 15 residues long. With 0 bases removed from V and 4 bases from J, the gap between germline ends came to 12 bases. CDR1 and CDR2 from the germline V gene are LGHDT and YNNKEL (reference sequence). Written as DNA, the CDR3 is TGTGCCAGCAGCCAAGATCGGGCCGGAGTCTATGGCTACACCTTC. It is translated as CASSQDRAGVYGYTF.

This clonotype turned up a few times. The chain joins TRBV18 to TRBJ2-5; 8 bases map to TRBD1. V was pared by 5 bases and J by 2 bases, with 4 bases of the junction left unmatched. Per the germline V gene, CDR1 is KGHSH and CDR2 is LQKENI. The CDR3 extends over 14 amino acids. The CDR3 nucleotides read TGTGCCAGCTCAAGATACAGGGGGCAAGAGACCCAGTACTTC. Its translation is CASSRYRGQETQYF.

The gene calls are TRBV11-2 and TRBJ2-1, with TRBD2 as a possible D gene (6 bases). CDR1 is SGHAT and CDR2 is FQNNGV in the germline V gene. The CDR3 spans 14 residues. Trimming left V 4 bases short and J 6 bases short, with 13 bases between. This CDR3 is CASSSGLASNEQFF. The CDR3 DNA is TGTGCCAGCAGCTCCGGGCTAGCGAGCAATGAGCAGTTCTTC.

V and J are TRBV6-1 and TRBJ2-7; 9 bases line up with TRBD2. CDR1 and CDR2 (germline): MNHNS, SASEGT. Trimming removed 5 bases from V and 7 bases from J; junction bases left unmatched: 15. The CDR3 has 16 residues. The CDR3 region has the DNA TGTGCCAGCAGTATCGCAGTTGCGGGGGGGGCTCTGGAGCAGTACTTC. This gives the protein CASSIAVAGGALEQYF.

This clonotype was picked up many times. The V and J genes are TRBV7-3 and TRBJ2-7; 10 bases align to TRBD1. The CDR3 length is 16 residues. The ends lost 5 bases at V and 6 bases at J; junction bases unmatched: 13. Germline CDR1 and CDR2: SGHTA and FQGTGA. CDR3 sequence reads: CASSPGAGTGAAEQYF. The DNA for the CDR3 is TGTGCCAGCAGCCCCGGTGCCGGGACAGGGGCTGCCGAGCAGTACTTC.

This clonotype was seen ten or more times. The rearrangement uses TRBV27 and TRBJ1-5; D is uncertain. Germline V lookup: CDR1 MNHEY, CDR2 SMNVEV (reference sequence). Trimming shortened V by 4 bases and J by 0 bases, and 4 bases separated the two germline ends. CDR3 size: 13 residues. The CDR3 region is CASSSYSNQPQHF. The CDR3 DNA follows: TGTGCCAGCAGTTCGTATAGCAATCAGCCCCAGCATTTT.

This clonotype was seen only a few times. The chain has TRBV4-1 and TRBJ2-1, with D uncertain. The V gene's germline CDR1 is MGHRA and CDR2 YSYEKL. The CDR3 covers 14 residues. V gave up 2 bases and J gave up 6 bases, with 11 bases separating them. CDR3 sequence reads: CASSQPVKRNEQFF. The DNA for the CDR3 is TGCGCCAGCAGCCAACCCGTGAAACGCAATGAGCAGTTCTTC.

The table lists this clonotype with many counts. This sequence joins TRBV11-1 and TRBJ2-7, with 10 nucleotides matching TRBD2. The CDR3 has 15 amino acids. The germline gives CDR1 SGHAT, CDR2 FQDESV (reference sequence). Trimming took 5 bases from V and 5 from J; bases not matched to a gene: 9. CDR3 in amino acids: CASSAAPSGGNEQYF. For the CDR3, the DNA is TGTGCCAGCAGCGCGGCTCCTAGCGGGGGAAACGAGCAGTACTTC.

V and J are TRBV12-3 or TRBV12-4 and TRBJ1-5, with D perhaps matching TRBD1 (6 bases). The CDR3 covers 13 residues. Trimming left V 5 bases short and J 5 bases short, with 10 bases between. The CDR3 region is CASSRDTHQPQHF. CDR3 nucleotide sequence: TGTGCCAGCAGTCGGGACACCCATCAGCCCCAGCATTTT.

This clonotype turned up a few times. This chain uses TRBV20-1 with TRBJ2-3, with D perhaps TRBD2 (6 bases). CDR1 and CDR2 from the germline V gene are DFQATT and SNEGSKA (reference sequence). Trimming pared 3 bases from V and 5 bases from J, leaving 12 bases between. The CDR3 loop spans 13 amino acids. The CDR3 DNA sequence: TGCAGTGCTAGGAATGCGGGGAAAGATACGCAGTATTTT. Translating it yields CSARNAGKDTQYF.

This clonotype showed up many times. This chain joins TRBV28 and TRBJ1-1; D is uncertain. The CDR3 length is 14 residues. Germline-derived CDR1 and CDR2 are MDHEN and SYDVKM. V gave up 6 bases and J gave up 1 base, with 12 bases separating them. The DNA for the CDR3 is TGTGCCAGCAGGACGTACCGGGGGAACACTGAAGCTTTCTTT. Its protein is CASRTYRGNTEAFF.

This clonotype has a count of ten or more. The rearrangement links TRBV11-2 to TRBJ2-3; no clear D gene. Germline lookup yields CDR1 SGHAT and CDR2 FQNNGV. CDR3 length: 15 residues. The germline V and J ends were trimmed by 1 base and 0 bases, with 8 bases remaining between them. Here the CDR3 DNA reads TGTGCCAGCAGCTTAGGTGGCCGAAGCACAGATACGCAGTATTTT. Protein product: CASSLGGRSTDTQYF.

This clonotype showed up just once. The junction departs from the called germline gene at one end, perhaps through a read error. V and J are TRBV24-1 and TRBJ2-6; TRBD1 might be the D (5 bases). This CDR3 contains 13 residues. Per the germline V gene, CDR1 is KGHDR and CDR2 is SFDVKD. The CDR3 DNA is TGTGCCTCCTCGGGCTCTGGGGCCAACGTCCGGACTTTC. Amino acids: CASSGSGANVRTF.

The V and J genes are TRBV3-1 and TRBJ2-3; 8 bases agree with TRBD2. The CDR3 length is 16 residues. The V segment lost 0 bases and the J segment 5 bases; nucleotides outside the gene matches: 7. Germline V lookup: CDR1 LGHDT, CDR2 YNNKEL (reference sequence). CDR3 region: CASSQDTAGDLDTQYF. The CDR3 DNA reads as TGTGCCAGCAGCCAAGATACAGCGGGGGACCTAGATACGCAGTATTTT.

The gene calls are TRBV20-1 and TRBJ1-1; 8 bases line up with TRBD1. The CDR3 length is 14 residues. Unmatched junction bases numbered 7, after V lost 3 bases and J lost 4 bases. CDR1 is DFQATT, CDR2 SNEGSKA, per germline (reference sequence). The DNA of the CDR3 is TGCAGTGCTAGTACGACAGGGGTGGGCACTGAAGCTTTCTTT. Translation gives CSASTTGVGTEAFF.

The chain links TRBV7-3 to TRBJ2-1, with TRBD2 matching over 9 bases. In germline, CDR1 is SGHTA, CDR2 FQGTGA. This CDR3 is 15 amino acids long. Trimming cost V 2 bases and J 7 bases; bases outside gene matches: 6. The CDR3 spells CASSLRGLATNEQFF. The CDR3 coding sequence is TGTGCCAGCAGCTTACGTGGACTAGCGACGAATGAGCAGTTCTTC.

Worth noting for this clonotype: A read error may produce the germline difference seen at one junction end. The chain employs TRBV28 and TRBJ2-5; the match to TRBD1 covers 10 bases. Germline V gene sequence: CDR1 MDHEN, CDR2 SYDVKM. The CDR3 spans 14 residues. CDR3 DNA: TGTGCCAGCAGGGGGACAGGGGATGGGGAGACCCAGTATTTC. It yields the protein CASRGTGDGETQYF.

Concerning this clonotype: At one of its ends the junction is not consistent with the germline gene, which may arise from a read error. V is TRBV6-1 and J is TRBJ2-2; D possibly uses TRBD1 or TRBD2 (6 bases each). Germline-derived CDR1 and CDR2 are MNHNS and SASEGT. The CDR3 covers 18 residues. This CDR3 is CASSADRLKRTNTGGLFF. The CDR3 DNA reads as TGTGCCAGCAGCGCAGACAGGCTAAAACGAACAAACACCGGGGGGCTGTTTTTT.